The source of this TCR beta chain is a study of cytomegalovirus exposure and HLA in healthy donors. Study findings and constraints: For most TCR sequences rarity was the rule, although some public TCRs occurred in many donors. Among the most significant clusters, several appeared linked to common viral pathogens in a later analysis. According to reports, the classifier identified cytomegalovirus status with high specificity and sensitivity.

Primers included in the PCR were 60 Vbeta and 13 Jbeta primers. Sequenced by immunoSEQ multiplex PCR; TCRdb stores in-frame clones only, minus some. The sample comprises about 200,000 clones, around 77% of which are singletons, and less than 3.5% rests with the top ten. Healthy donors of bone marrow made up the group. As concerns this clone: The antigen remains undetermined.

The sequencing input was PBMCs. This clonotype originated in a woman aged 30 to 39 in good health and CMV-seronegative.

The CDR3 nucleotides are TGTGCCAGTAGTATCGGGACTAGAACGGAGACCCAGTACTTC. This sequence encodes CASSIGTRTETQYF. V gene TRBV19 combines with J gene TRBJ2-5, with TRBD2 matching 8 bases. Unmatched junction bases numbered 5, after V lost 3 bases and J lost 5 bases. The length of the CDR3 is 14 residues. Per germline, CDR1 LNHDA and CDR2 SQIVND (reference sequence).